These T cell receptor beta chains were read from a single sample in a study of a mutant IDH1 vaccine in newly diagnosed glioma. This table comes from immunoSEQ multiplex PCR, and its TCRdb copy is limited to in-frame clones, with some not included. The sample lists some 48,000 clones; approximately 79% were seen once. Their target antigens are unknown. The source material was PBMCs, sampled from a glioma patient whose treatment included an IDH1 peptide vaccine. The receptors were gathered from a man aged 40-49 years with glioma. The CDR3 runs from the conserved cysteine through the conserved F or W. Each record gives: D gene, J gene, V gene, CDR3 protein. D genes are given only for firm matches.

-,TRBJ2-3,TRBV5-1,CASSRLGHSTDTQYF
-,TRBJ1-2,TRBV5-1,CASSLERERGYTF
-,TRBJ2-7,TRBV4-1,CASSQEVSAVEQYF
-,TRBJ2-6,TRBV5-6,CASSLASGSGANVLTF
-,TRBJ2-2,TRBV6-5,CASSYDRELFF
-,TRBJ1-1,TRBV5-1,CASSLGTQNTEAFF
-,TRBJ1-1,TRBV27,CASSADSYTEAFF
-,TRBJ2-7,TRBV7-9,CASSPRGSYTGEQYF
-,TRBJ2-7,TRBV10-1,CASSEINRVEQYF
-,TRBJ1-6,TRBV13,CASSLDRNNSPLHF
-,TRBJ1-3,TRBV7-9,CASSPDSLGNTIYF
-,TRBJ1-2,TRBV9,CASSVGPSYGYTF
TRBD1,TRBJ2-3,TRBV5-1,CASSLRVGQGAGDTQYF
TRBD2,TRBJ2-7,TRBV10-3,CAISESVERGASYF
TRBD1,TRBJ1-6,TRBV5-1,CASSYQGGNSPLHF
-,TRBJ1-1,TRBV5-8,CERNTEAFF
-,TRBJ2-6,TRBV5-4,CASSLGAARSGANVLTF
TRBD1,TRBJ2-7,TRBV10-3,CATRAGTGVFHEQYF
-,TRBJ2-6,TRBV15,CATSGGDISGANVLTF
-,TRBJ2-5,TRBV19,CASSIAETQYF
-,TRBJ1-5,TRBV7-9,CASSLDGAGQPQHF
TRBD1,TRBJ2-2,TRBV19,CASRTGDRGGELFF
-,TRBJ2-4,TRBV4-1,CASSQVQVAKNIQYF
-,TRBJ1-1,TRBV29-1,CSVALTAMNTEAFF
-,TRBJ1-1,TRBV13,CASSSPSGDTEAFF
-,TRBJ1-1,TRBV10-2,CASRATHRENTEAFF
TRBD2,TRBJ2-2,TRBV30,CAWNPGTRELFF
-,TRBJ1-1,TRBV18,CASSPQGLTLNTEAFF
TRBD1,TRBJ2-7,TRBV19,CASGDLRGQGSEQYF
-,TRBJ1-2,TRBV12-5,CASGLHSNYGYTF
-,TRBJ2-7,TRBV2,CASNDISYEQYF
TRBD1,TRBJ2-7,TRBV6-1,CASMPGQGDEQYF
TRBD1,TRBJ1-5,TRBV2,CASSEEQGHQPQHF
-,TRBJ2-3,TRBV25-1,CASSEFGGSTDTQYF
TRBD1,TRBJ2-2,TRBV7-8,CASRRQGAGELFF
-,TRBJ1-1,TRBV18,CASSPSEENEAFF
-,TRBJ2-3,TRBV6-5,CASSYDRPSTDTQYF
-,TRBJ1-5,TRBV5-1,CASSLEGGNQPQHF
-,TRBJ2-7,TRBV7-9,CASSLERGPYEQYF
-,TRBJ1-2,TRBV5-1,CASSLKPGEGYTF